What follows are 17 T cell receptor beta chains derived from one specimen sequenced in a study of CD8+CD57+ T cells in acquired aplastic anemia. Patients sequenced had flow cytometry evidence of CD8+CD57+ cell expansion. Both TCR beta VDJ combination and CDR3 sequence profiling were carried out. Genomic DNA was the template for this profiling. TCRdb passed the reads through MiXCR, listing each CDR3 protein once. The sample includes approximately 170,000 distinct CDR3 sequences, about 45% of them seen just once. The specimen was sorted CD4+, CD8+, or CD8+CD57+ T cells (not recorded which) from PBMCs. The receptors come from a human donor with aplastic anemia.

This clonotype was detected ten times or more. V gene TRBV5-4 combines with J gene TRBJ2-2, with D maybe TRBD2 (5 bases). Germline CDR1 reads SGHNT; CDR2 reads YYREEE (reference sequence). The CDR3 runs to 14 residues. V was shortened by 7 bases and J by 5 bases, with 15 bases between the two germline ends. The chain's CDR3 is CASLAGENTGELFF. In DNA, the CDR3 is TGTGCCAGCCTAGCTGGCGAGAATACCGGGGAGCTGTTTTTT.

The chain uses TRBV29-1 and TRBJ2-1; TRBD1 might be the D (7 bases). Germline V gene lookup returns CDR1 SQVTM and CDR2 ANQGSEA. V was trimmed by 8 bases and J by 8 bases, leaving 22 bases between them. The CDR3 sequence is 14 residues long. In DNA form, the CDR3 reads TGCAGCCAGGGGGGCGGAAACGGTCAGGATGAGCAGTTCTTC. It is translated as CSQGGGNGQDEQFF.

The chain joins TRBV9 to TRBJ1-2, with D possibly TRBD1 on 5 matching bases. Germline V gene lookup returns CDR1 SGDLS and CDR2 YYNGEE. Trimming took 0 bases from V and 4 from J, leaving 19 bases between them. There are 17 residues in the CDR3. The CDR3 sequence is CASSVGSRGRSFYGYTF. As DNA, the CDR3 is TGTGCCAGCAGCGTAGGGTCCCGGGGCAGGTCGTTCTATGGCTACACCTTC.

V gene TRBV19 combines with J gene TRBJ1-5; D gene uncertain. The CDR3 is 13 residues long. Trimming stripped 5 bases from V and 3 bases from J, with 8 bases between. Germline V CDR1 and CDR2: LNHDA, SQIVND (reference sequence). The CDR3 is CASSPWINQPQHF. For the CDR3, the DNA is TGTGCCAGTAGTCCGTGGATCAATCAGCCCCAGCATTTT.

The chain recombines TRBV7-2 with TRBJ2-3; D unresolved. Trimming took off 2 bases at V and 7 bases at J, with 4 bases between the two ends. Germline CDR1 reads SGHTA; CDR2 reads FQGNSA. This CDR3 spans 11 amino acids. This CDR3 is CASSLLYTQYF. CDR3 sequence (DNA): TGTGCCAGCAGCTTATTGTATACGCAGTATTTT.

V gene TRBV15 combines with J gene TRBJ1-6; D is possibly TRBD1 (6 bases). Trimming removed 4 bases at V and 7 bases at J, with 11 bases between. CDR1 and CDR2 (germline): LNHNV, YYDKDF (reference sequence). CDR3 length equals 14 residues. The CDR3 loop reads CATSTGQGNSPLHF. The CDR3 DNA reads as TGTGCCACCAGCACGGGGCAGGGGAATTCACCCCTCCACTTT.

This chain joins TRBV29-1 and TRBJ1-2, with 11 bases fitting TRBD1. The CDR3 extends over 13 amino acids. V shed 4 bases, J shed 7 bases, and the junction held 5 bases outside the gene matches. The germline gives CDR1 SQVTM, CDR2 ANQGSEA. In DNA, the CDR3 is TGCAGCGTTGCCGGACAGGGGGCAATTGGCTACACCTTC. Translation: CSVAGQGAIGYTF.

There are many counts of this clonotype. The V gene is TRBV4-2, the J gene TRBJ1-5; D is unclear. The V gene's germline CDR1 is LGHNA and CDR2 YNFKEQ. The length of the CDR3 is 16 residues. Between the trimmed V and J ends, which lost 3 bases and 3 bases, there was a span of 15 bases. The CDR3 DNA reads as TGTGCCAGCAGCCATTCTACCGGCGGAAACAATCAGCCCCAGCATTTT. Its protein is CASSHSTGGNNQPQHF.

Notes on this clonotype: A single base separates this from a much larger clone, so it may be a read error. The gene calls are TRBV14 and TRBJ1-5; 8 bases align to TRBD1. This CDR3 comprises 15 residues. Germline lookup yields CDR1 SGHDN and CDR2 FVKESK. In DNA form, the CDR3 reads TGTGCCAGCAGCCAACCCGGGACAGGCAACCAGCCCCAGCATTTT. This translates into CASSQPGTGNQPQHF.

At least ten counts were recorded for this clonotype. The genes are TRBV20-1 and TRBJ1-2; TRBD1 is a possible D gene (5 bases). V was shortened by 4 bases and J by 6 bases, with 15 bases between the two germline ends. Germline loops: CDR1 DFQATT, CDR2 SNEGSKA (reference sequence). CDR3 length: 13 amino acids. CDR3 sequence: CSAIRDRIHGYTF. The CDR3 region has the DNA TGCAGTGCTATCCGCGACAGAATCCATGGCTACACCTTC.

This clonotype was detected only a few times. J is TRBJ1-5 and V is TRBV19; D possibly corresponds to TRBD1 (5 bases). Per germline, CDR1 LNHDA and CDR2 SQIVND (reference sequence). The CDR3 spans 12 residues. The ends were cut back, 3 bases at V and 7 bases at J, with 7 bases in the middle. The CDR3 bases are TGTGCCAGTAGTATTTCAGGGCAGCCCCAGCATTTT. As protein: CASSISGQPQHF.

On this clonotype: Here the CDR3 omits its conserved ending phenylalanine or tryptophan, so a read error is the likely source. This chain links TRBV10-3 with TRBJ2-7; 8 nucleotides line up with TRBD1. The CDR3 length is 14 residues. The trim removed 3 bases at V and 6 bases at J, leaving 7 bases unmatched. Germline CDR1 is ENHRY and CDR2 is SYGVKD. In nucleotides, the CDR3 is TGTGCCATCAGTGATACAGGGGGACGAGGCGAGCAGTACCTC. Protein product: CAISDTGGRGEQYL.

This clonotype was picked up a small number of times. The limits of the CDR3 on the DNA are not certain, so only TCRdb's listed CDR3 is given. This chain connects TRBV7-3 to TRBJ2-6; the table assigns TRBD2, which was not confirmed against the DNA. The CDR3 has 20 amino acids, counting both end residues. Germline CDR1 is SGHTA and CDR2 is FQGTGA. CDR3 amino acids: CASSLKTGREQYFGANVLTF.

The J gene is TRBJ1-2, the V gene TRBV12-3 or TRBV12-4; the match to TRBD1 covers 7 bases. The CDR3 sequence is 14 residues long. V lost 6 bases, J lost 4 bases, and 8 bases stayed unmatched. CDR3 amino acids: CASRPGQPAYGYTF. In DNA, the CDR3 is TGTGCCAGCAGACCGGGACAGCCCGCCTATGGCTACACCTTC.

Only a few counts were recorded for this clonotype. The chain combines TRBV5-4 with TRBJ1-6; 7 bases line up with TRBD1. After removal of 4 bases from V and 6 bases from J, the junction contained 7 bases not matched to a gene. The CDR3 loop spans 15 amino acids. The germline V gene encodes CDR1 SGHNT and CDR2 YYREEE (reference sequence). CDR3 sequence reads: CASSLGTDSNSPLHF. CDR3 in DNA: TGTGCCAGCAGCCTGGGGACAGATTCTAATTCACCCCTCCACTTT.

The chain carries TRBV19 and TRBJ1-4, with D perhaps TRBD1 (5 bases). This CDR3 comprises 14 residues. Trimming removed 3 bases at V and 6 bases at J, with 11 bases between. Germline lookup yields CDR1 LNHDA and CDR2 SQIVND (reference sequence). The CDR3 nucleotides are TGTGCCAGTAGTATGCTAGGGGAAGATGAAAAACTGTTTTTT. Amino acids: CASSMLGEDEKLFF.

As to this clonotype: A read error may be the cause here, since a much bigger clone is one base away. This chain connects TRBV12-3 or TRBV12-4 to TRBJ2-2; TRBD1 agrees at 9 bases. The CDR3 contains 17 residues. CDR3 in amino acids: CASRPEPGQGKTGELLF. In nucleotides, the CDR3 is TGTGCCAGCAGACCCGAACCGGGACAGGGAAAAACCGGGGAGCTGCTTTTT.